The sequence of this T cell receptor beta chain was determined in a study of cytomegalovirus exposure and HLA in healthy donors. Whole-study findings and limits: Looking again later, the authors saw that most CMV-associated TCR beta chains seemed HLA-restricted. Donors were assumed by presence/absence analyses to have roughly uniform sequencing depth. Cytomegalovirus-associated status was assigned to about 160 TCR beta chains. About 90% or about 30% of the time was how often most TCR beta V segments were productive, according to an earlier analysis.

V shed 10 bases and J 1 base; nucleotides not matched to a gene: 6. This CDR3 has 13 amino acids. Per germline, CDR1 SNHLY and CDR2 FYNNEI. The PCR ran on 60 Vbeta and 13 Jbeta primers. Clones were read by immunoSEQ multiplex PCR, and TCRdb kept only the in-frame ones, dropping some. The data contain about 200,000 clones, 80% to 90% of them seen just once; the ten biggest clones take up roughly 0.34%. Concerning this clone: The antigen remains unidentified.

The clonotype comes from a woman in her 30s in good health and CMV-seronegative. J is TRBJ2-7 and V is TRBV2; the match to TRBD1 covers 8 bases. Specimen: PBMCs. The CDR3 sequence is CANGQGPSYEQYF. The DNA of the CDR3 is TGTGCCAACGGACAGGGACCTTCCTACGAGCAGTACTTC.